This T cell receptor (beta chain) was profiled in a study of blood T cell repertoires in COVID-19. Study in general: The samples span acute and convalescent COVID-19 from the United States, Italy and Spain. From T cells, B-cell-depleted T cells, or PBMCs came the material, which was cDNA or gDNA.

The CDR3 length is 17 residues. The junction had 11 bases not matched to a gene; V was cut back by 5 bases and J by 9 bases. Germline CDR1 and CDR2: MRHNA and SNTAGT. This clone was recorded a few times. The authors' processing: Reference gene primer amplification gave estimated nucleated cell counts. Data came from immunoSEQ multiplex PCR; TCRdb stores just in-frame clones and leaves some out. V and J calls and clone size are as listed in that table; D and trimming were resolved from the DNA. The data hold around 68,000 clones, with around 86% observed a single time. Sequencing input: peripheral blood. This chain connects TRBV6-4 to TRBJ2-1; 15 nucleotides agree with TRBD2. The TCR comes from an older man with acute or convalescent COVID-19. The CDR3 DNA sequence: TGTGCCAGCAGTCGGACTAGCGGGAGGGGCAGCGTCGGTGAGCAGTTCTTC. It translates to CASSRTSGRGSVGEQFF.